This T cell receptor beta chain was obtained from a study of patients and donors after allogeneic stem cell transplantation. This clonotype was picked up a small number of times. Each CDR3 protein is one row after TCRdb ran MiXCR on the RT-PCR reads. Of about a million distinct CDR3 sequences listed, 15% to 20% are singletons. This CDR3 is 14 amino acids long. Germline V gene sequence: CDR1 SGHDT, CDR2 YYEEEE. With 1 base removed from V and 1 base from J, the gap between germline ends came to 8 bases. The sequencing input was blood, either unsorted or a sorted T cell fraction (not recorded which). V and J are TRBV5-6 and TRBJ2-5; D remains ambiguous. The TCR was taken from a human donor who was either an allogeneic HSCT recipient or a stem cell or donor lymphocyte infusion donor (not recorded which). It is not recorded whose cells these are; they may come from a transplant donor. CDR3 amino acids: CASSLSGVQETQYF. DNA of the CDR3: TGTGCCAGCAGCTTGTCTGGCGTCCAAGAGACCCAGTACTTC. The entire variable domain, with the rest obtained from reference TRBV5-6 and TRBJ2-5, is as follows: DAGVTQSPTHLIKTRGQQVTLRCSPKSGHDTVSWYQQALGQGPQFIFQYYEEEERQRGNFPDRFSGHQFPNYSSELNVNALLLGDSALYLCASSLSGVQETQYFGPGTRLLVL.